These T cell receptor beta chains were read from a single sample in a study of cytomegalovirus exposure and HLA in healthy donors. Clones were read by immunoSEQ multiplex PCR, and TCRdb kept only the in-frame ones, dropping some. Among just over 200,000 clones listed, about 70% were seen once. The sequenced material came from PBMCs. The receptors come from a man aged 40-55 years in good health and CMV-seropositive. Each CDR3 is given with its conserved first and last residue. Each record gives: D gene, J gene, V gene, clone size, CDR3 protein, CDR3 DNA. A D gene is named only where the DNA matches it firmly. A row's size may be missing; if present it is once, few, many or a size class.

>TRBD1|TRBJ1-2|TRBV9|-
CASSVRTGNYGYTF
TGTGCCAGCAGCGTGCGGACAGGGAACTATGGCTACACCTTC
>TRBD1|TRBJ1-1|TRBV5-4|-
CASSLGAPGGTEAFF
TGTGCCAGCAGCTTGGGCGCTCCAGGGGGCACTGAAGCTTTCTTT
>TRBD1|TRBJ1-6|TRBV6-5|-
CASSYGTGNNSPLHF
TGTGCCAGCAGTTACGGGACAGGGAATAATTCACCCCTCCACTTT
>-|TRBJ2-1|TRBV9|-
CASSVVGGGTSNEQFF
TGTGCCAGCAGCGTAGTTGGAGGGGGCACCTCCAATGAGCAGTTCTTC
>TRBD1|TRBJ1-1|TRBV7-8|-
CASSPSRTGVMNTEAFF
TGTGCCAGCAGCCCTAGCCGGACAGGCGTGATGAACACTGAAGCTTTCTTT
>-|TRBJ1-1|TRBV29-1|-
CSAGLRVNTEAFF
TGCAGCGCTGGACTAAGGGTGAACACTGAAGCTTTCTTT
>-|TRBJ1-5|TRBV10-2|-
CASSESGHRNQPQHF
TGCGCCAGCAGTGAGTCTGGGCATCGGAATCAGCCCCAGCATTTT
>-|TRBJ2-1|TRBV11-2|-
CASSSSRNEQFF
TGTGCCAGCAGCTCTAGCCGGAATGAGCAGTTCTTC
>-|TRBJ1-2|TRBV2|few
CAGSIRTTGKGYTF
TGTGCCGGTTCGATCAGGACAACGGGCAAGGGCTACACCTTC
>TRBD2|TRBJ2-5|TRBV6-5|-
CASSRGLAGSETQYF
TGTGCCAGCAGTCGAGGACTAGCGGGGTCTGAGACCCAGTACTTC
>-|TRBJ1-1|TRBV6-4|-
CVRGDSSNTEAFF
TGTGTACGAGGGGACTCCTCTAACACTGAAGCTTTCTTT
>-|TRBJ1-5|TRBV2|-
CASSGGDSRQPQHF
TGTGCCAGCAGCGGAGGGGACTCCCGGCAGCCCCAGCATTTT
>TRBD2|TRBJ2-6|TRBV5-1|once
CASPGGGMANVLTF
TGCGCCAGCCCTGGGGGGGGGATGGCCAACGTCCTGACTTTC
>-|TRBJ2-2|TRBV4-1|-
CASSPDYRGGELFF
TGCGCCAGCAGCCCAGACTACCGGGGCGGGGAGCTGTTTTTT
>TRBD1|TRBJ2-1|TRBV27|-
CASSSLDRGIDNEQFF
TGTGCCAGCAGTTCCTTAGACAGGGGGATTGACAATGAGCAGTTCTTC
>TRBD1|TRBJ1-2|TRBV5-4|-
CASSPRDRGNYGYTF
TGTGCCAGCAGCCCTCGGGACAGGGGAAACTATGGCTACACCTTC
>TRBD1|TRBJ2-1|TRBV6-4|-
CASSVGTVLSSYNEQFF
TGTGCCAGCAGTGTCGGGACAGTACTAAGCTCCTACAATGAGCAGTTCTTC
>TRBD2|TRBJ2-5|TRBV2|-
CASRELAGGPETQYF
TGTGCCAGCAGGGAACTAGCGGGGGGGCCGGAGACCCAGTACTTC
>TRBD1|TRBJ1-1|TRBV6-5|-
CASSYTTGAEAFF
TGTGCCAGCAGTTACACCACAGGGGCTGAAGCTTTCTTT
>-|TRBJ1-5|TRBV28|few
CASSSRPGPQHF
TGTGCCAGCAGTTCCCGACCAGGGCCCCAGCATTTT
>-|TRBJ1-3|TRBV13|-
CASSPGTLNSGNTIYF
TGTGCCAGCAGCCCGGGGACACTTAACTCTGGAAACACCATATATTTT
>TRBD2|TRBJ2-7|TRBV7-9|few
CASSLQRGATYEQYF
TGTGCCAGCAGCTTGCAGCGGGGGGCCACCTACGAGCAGTACTTC
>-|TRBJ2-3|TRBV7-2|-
CASSSRYKVGAPDTQYF
TGTGCCAGCAGCTCCCGATACAAAGTGGGGGCTCCAGATACGCAGTATTTT
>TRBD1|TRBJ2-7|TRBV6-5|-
CASSYSWQGDSYEQYF
TGTGCCAGCAGTTACTCGTGGCAGGGGGATTCCTACGAGCAGTACTTC
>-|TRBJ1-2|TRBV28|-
CASSLRREGYGYTF
TGTGCCAGCAGTTTACGCAGGGAGGGATATGGCTACACCTTC
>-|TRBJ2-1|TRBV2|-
CASRTDKNEQFF
TGTGCCAGCAGAACCGACAAGAATGAGCAGTTCTTC
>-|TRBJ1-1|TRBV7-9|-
CASSLRDDF
TGTGCCAGCAGCCTGAGGGATGACTTT
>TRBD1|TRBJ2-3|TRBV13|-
CASSFRDRGDTQYF
TGTGCCAGCAGCTTCCGGGACAGGGGTGATACGCAGTATTTT
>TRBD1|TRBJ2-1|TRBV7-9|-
CSSSRGGTGQGNEQFF
TGTTCCAGCAGCCGAGGAGGGACAGGCCAAGGTAATGAGCAGTTCTTC
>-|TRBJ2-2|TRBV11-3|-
CASSSSGTSYTGELFF
TGTGCCAGCAGCTCATCCGGGACTTCCTACACCGGGGAGCTGTTTTTT
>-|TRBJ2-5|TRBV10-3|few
CASWAGWAEGETQYF
TGTGCCTCTTGGGCGGGGTGGGCGGAAGGAGAGACCCAGTACTTC
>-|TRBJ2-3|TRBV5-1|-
CASSAPRGGTDTQYF
TGCGCCAGCAGCGCCCCTCGGGGTGGCACAGATACGCAGTATTTT
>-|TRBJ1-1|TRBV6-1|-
CASGGGGSDTEAFF
TGTGCCAGCGGGGGGGGTGGTAGTGACACTGAAGCTTTCTTT
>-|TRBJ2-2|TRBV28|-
CASCQGLGELFF
TGTGCCAGCTGTCAGGGGCTCGGGGAGCTGTTTTTT
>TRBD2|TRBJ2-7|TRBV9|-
CASSPVGLAGVYEQYF
TGTGCCAGCAGCCCTGTGGGACTAGCGGGGGTCTACGAGCAGTACTTC
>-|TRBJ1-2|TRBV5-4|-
CASSPGYGYTF
TGTGCCAGCAGCCCAGGCTATGGCTACACCTTC
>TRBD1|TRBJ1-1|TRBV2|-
CASSAGTGTTEAFF
TGTGCCAGCAGCGCCGGGACAGGGACGACTGAAGCTTTCTTT
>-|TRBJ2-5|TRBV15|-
CATRTAGETQYF
TGTGCCACCAGGACTGCTGGAGAGACCCAGTACTTC
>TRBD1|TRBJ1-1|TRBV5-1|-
CASSSQGDTEAFF
TGCGCCAGCAGCTCTCAGGGGGACACTGAAGCTTTCTTT
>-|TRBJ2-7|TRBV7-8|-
CASSPGNEQYF
TGTGCCAGCAGCCCCGGTAACGAGCAGTACTTC
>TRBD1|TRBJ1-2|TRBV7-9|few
CASSLVSGQGYGYTF
TGTGCCAGCAGCTTAGTCTCAGGACAGGGCTATGGCTACACCTTC
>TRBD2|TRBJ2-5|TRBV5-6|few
CASSLGPTSGGETQYF
TGTGCCAGCAGCTTGGGCCCGACTAGCGGGGGGGAGACCCAGTACTTC
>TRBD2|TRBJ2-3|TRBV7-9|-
CASSLEGLAGPKGTDTQYF
TGTGCCAGCAGCCTAGAGGGACTAGCGGGGCCTAAGGGCACAGATACGCAGTATTTT